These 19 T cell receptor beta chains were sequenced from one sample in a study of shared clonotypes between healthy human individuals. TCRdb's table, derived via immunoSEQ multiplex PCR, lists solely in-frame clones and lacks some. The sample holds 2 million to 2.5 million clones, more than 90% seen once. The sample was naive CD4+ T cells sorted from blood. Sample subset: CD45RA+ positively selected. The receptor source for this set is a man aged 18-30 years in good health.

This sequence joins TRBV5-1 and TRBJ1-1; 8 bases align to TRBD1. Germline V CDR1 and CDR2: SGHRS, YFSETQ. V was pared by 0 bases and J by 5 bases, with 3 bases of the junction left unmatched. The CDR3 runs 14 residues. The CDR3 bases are TGCGCCAGCAGCTTGGGGGACAGGACGACTGAAGCTTTCTTT. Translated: CASSLGDRTTEAFF.

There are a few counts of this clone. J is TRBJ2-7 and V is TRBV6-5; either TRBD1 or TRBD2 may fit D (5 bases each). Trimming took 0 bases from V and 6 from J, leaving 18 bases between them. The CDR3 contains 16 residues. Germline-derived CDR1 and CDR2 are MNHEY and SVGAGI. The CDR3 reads CASSYSTTGGLGEQYF. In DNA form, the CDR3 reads TGTGCCAGCAGTTACTCCACGACTGGGGGTCTGGGCGAGCAGTACTTC.

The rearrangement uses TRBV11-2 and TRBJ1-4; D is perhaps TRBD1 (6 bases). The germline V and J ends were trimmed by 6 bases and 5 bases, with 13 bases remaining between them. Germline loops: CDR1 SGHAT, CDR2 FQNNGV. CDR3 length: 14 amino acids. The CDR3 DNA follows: TGTGCCAGCAGACCAGGGCAGGGGAATGAAAAACTGTTTTTT. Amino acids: CASRPGQGNEKLFF.

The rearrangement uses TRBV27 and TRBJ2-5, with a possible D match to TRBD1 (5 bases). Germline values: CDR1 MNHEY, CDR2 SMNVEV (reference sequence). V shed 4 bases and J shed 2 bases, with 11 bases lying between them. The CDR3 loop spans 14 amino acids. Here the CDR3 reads CASSSAGWQETQYF. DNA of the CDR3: TGTGCCAGCAGTTCAGCAGGGTGGCAAGAGACCCAGTACTTC.

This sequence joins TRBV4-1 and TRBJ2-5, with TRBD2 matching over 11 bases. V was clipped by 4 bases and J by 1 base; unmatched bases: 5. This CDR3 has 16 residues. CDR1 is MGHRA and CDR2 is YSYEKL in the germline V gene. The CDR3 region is CASSLGLAGAQETQYF. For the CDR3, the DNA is TGCGCCAGCAGCCTCGGACTAGCGGGCGCCCAAGAGACCCAGTACTTC.

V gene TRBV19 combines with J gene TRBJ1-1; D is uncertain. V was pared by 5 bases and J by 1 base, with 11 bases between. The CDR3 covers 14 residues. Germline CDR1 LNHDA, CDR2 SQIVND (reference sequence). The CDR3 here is CASSPSGENTEAFF. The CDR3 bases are TGTGCCAGTAGTCCTAGCGGGGAGAACACTGAAGCTTTCTTT. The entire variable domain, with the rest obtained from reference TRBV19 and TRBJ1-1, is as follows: DGGITQSPKYLFRKEGQNVTLSCEQNLNHDAMYWYRQDPGQGLRLIYYSQIVNDFQKGDIAEGYSVSREKKESFPLTVTSAQKNPTAFYLCASSPSGENTEAFFGQGTRLTVV.

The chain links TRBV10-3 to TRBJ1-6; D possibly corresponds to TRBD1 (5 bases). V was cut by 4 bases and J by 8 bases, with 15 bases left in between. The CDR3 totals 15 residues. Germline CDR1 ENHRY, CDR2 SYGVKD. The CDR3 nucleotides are TGTGCCATCAGTGCTTCCAGGGTTTCGGATTCACCCCTCCACTTT. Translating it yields CAISASRVSDSPLHF.

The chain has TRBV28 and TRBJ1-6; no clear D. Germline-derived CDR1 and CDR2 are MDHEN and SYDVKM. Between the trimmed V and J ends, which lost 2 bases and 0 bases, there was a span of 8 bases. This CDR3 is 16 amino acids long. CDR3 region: CASSLPVSSYNSPLHF. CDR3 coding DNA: TGTGCCAGCAGTTTACCGGTCAGCTCCTATAATTCACCCCTCCACTTT.

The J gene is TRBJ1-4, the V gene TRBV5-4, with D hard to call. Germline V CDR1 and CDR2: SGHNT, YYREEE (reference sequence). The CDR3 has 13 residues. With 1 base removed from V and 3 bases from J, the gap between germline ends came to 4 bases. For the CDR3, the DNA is TGTGCCAGCAGCTTGCAGCCTAATGAAAAACTGTTTTTT. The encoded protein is CASSLQPNEKLFF.

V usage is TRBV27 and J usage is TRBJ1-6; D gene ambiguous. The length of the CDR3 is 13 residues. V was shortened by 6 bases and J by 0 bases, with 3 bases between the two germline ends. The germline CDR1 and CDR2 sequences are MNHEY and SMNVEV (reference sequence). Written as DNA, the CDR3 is TGTGCCAGCAGAAGCTCCTATAATTCACCCCTCCACTTT. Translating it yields CASRSSYNSPLHF.

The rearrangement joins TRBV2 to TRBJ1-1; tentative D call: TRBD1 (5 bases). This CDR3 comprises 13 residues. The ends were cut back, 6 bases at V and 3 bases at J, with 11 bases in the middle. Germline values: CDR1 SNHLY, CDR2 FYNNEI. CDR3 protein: CASSMGGYTEAFF. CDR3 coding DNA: TGTGCCAGCAGCATGGGGGGGTACACTGAAGCTTTCTTT.

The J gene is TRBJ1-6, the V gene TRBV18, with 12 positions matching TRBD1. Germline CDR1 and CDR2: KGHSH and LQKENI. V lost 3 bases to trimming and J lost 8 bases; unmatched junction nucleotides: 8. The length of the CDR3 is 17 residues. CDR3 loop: CASSPIGTGGADSPLHF. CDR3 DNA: TGTGCCAGCTCACCGATCGGGACAGGGGGCGCGGATTCACCCCTCCACTTT.

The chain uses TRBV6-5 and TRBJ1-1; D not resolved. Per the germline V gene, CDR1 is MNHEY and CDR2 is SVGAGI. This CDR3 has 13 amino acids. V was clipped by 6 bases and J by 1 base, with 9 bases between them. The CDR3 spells CASSTGTNTEAFF. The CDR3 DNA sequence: TGTGCCAGCAGCACGGGTACGAACACTGAAGCTTTCTTT.

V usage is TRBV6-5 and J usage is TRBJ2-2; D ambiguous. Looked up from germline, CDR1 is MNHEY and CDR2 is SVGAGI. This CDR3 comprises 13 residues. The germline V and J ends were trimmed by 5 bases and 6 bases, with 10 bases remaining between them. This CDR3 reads CASSRIAAGELFF. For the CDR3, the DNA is TGTGCCAGCAGTCGCATTGCGGCCGGGGAGCTGTTTTTT.

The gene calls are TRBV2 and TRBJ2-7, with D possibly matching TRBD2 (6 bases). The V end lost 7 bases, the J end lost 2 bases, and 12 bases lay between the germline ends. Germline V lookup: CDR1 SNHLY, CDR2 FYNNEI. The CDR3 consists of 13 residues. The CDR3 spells CASISRGTYEQYF. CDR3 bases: TGTGCCAGCATTTCGCGGGGAACCTACGAGCAGTACTTC.

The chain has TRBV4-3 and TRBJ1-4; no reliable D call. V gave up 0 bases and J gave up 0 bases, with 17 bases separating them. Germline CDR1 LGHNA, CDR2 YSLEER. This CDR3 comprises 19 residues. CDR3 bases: TGCGCCAGCAGCCAAGATGAGGGCCGCCCTACTGCAACTAATGAAAAACTGTTTTTT. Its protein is CASSQDEGRPTATNEKLFF.

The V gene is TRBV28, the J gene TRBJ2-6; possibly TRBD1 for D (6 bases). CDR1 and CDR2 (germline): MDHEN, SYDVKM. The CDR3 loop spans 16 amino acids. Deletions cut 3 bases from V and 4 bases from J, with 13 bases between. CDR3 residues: CASSLSDSLGANVLTF. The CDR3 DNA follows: TGTGCCAGCAGTTTGTCGGACAGTTTGGGGGCCAACGTCCTGACTTTC.

The CDR3 DNA reads TGTGCCAGCAGTTTCACGGTCTATCCCTCGAACACTGAAGCTTTCTTT. It codes for CASSFTVYPSNTEAFF. The chain links TRBV6-5 to TRBJ1-1; unclear D gene. There are 16 residues in the CDR3. The germline V gene has CDR1 MNHEY and CDR2 SVGAGI. V was pared by 4 bases and J by 1 base, with 16 bases between.

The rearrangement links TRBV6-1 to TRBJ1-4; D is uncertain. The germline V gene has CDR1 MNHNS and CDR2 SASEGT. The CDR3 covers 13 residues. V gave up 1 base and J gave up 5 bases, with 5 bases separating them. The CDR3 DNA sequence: TGTGCCAGCAGTGAAGTAGTGAATGAAAAACTGTTTTTT. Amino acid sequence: CASSEVVNEKLFF.